The 31 T cell receptor beta chains in this list originate from one sample, sequenced in a study of shared clonotypes between healthy human individuals. The table came from immunoSEQ multiplex PCR; TCRdb's copy has only in-frame clones and leaves some out. The table has some 2 million clones, approximately 94% seen once. CD45RO negativity and positive selection for CCR7 defined naive CD8 cells, a population that excluded terminally differentiated effector memory CD45RA+ cells. The material sequenced was naive CD8+ T cells sorted from blood. These receptors were taken from a young man in good health.

V is TRBV7-2 and J is TRBJ1-2; D not certain. Germline CDR1 SGHTA, CDR2 FQGNSA. V lost 1 base, J lost 8 bases, and 20 bases lay in between. The CDR3 loop spans 16 amino acids. DNA for the CDR3: TGTGCCAGCAGCTTAGTCTCAGGTGGGGAGTTCTACGGCTACACCTTC. Residues: CASSLVSGGEFYGYTF. The entire variable domain, with the rest obtained from reference TRBV7-2 and TRBJ1-2, is as follows: GAGVSQSPSNKVTEKGKDVELRCDPISGHTALYWYRQSLGQGLEFLIYFQGNSAPDKSGLPSDRFSAERTGGSVSTLTIQRTQQEDSAVYLCASSLVSGGEFYGYTFGSGTRLTVV.

The V call is TRBV28, the J call TRBJ2-3; D is tentatively TRBD1 or TRBD2 (5 bases each). Trimming cost V 5 bases and J 4 bases, with 10 bases left between them. From germline, CDR1 is MDHEN and CDR2 SYDVKM. The CDR3 runs 13 residues. The CDR3 here is CASSTGTSDTQYF. The CDR3 DNA reads TGTGCCAGCAGTACCGGGACCTCAGATACGCAGTATTTT.

The chain joins TRBV10-1 to TRBJ2-4, with a possible D match to TRBD1 (6 bases). The ends were cut back, 3 bases at V and 5 bases at J, with 11 bases in the middle. The CDR3 consists of 14 residues. Germline V gene data show CDR1 as WNHNN and CDR2 as SYGVQD (reference sequence). CDR3 nucleotides: TGCGCCAGCAGTGACTCAGGGGCCGAAAACATTCAGTACTTC. It yields the protein CASSDSGAENIQYF.

This clone was recorded once. The V and J genes are TRBV5-4 and TRBJ2-7, with 13 bases fitting TRBD2. The V gene end was trimmed by 4 bases and the J gene end by 6 bases; junction bases not matched to a gene: 10. The CDR3 sequence is 16 residues long. Germline V gives CDR1 SGHNT, CDR2 YYREEE (reference sequence). The CDR3 region is CASSPLAGGPGGEQYF. CDR3 in DNA: TGTGCCAGCAGCCCACTAGCGGGAGGGCCTGGGGGCGAGCAGTACTTC.

This rearrangement joins TRBV4-1 to TRBJ2-6; the D gene is possibly TRBD2 (6 bases). CDR1 is MGHRA and CDR2 is YSYEKL in the germline V gene. The CDR3 length is 14 residues. Trimming removed 8 bases at V and 2 bases at J, with 10 bases between. CDR3 residues: CASGGVTGANVLTF. As DNA, the CDR3 is TGCGCCAGCGGAGGGGTAACTGGGGCCAACGTCCTGACTTTC.

This rearrangement joins TRBV19 to TRBJ2-5; D ambiguous. Per the germline V gene, CDR1 is LNHDA and CDR2 is SQIVND (reference sequence). The CDR3 extends over 13 amino acids. With 2 bases removed from V and 5 bases from J, the gap between germline ends came to 9 bases. The CDR3 nucleotides are TGTGCCAGTAGTATATGGGATGCGGAGACCCAGTACTTC. Translated, it gives CASSIWDAETQYF.

J is TRBJ2-3 and V is TRBV4-3, with D possibly matching TRBD1 (6 bases). This CDR3 contains 14 residues. The V and J ends lost 4 bases and 5 bases respectively, with 13 bases between them. Germline CDR1 reads LGHNA; CDR2 reads YSLEER. CDR3 nucleotide sequence: TGCGCCAGCAGCCTCTACATACAGGGAGATACGCAGTATTTT. It translates to CASSLYIQGDTQYF.

The sample holds one count of this clone. The chain couples TRBV30 to TRBJ1-2; 8 nucleotides align to TRBD1. CDR1 is GTSNPN and CDR2 is SVGIG in the germline V gene (reference sequence). The trim removed 1 base at V and 4 bases at J, leaving 2 bases unmatched. This CDR3 region has 13 residues. This chain's CDR3 is CAWSGTGSYGYTF. In DNA, the CDR3 is TGTGCCTGGAGTGGGACAGGGTCCTATGGCTACACCTTC.

On this clone: The same CDR3 is also encoded by other DNA sequences in this sample. The chain uses TRBV9 and TRBJ2-7, with 9 bases fitting TRBD1. The CDR3 is made up of 14 amino acids. The trim removed 3 bases at V and 0 bases at J, leaving 1 base unmatched. In germline, CDR1 is SGDLS, CDR2 YYNGEE. CDR3 amino acids: CASSETGGSYEQYF. The CDR3 coding sequence is TGTGCCAGCAGCGAGACAGGGGGCTCCTACGAGCAGTACTTC.

The chain combines TRBV14 with TRBJ1-2; 7 bases are a match to TRBD1. The germline gives CDR1 SGHDN, CDR2 FVKESK. Unmatched junction bases numbered 16, after V lost 1 base and J lost 8 bases. The CDR3 has 17 amino acids. CDR3 nucleotides: TGTGCCAGCAGCCAAGCGGACAGGACCCCGAGCGATAAAGGCTACACCTTC. This encodes CASSQADRTPSDKGYTF.

For the CDR3, the DNA is TGTGCCATCAGTGATCTTAGAAGCTCCTACAATGAGCAGTTCTTC. Residues: CAISDLRSSYNEQFF. This sequence joins TRBV10-3 and TRBJ2-1; no firm D call. CDR1 is ENHRY and CDR2 is SYGVKD in the germline V gene. The CDR3 is 15 amino acids. V was shortened by 3 bases and J by 0 bases, with 9 bases between the two germline ends.

The sample holds one count of this clone. The V and J genes are TRBV7-8 and TRBJ2-1; D remains unclear. Germline V lookup: CDR1 SGHVS, CDR2 FQNEAQ. V dropped 5 bases and J dropped 5 bases, with 16 bases sitting between them. This CDR3 spans 15 amino acids. CDR3 in DNA: TGTGCCAGCAGCCGGTTCGCGGTTGTGAACAATGAGCAGTTCTTC. Translation gives CASSRFAVVNNEQFF. Together with reference TRBV7-8 and TRBJ2-1, the CDR3 gives the full variable domain: GAGVSQSPRYKVAKRGQDVALRCDPISGHVSLFWYQQALGQGPEFLTYFQNEAQLDKSGLPSDRFFAERPEGSVSTLKIQRTQQEDSAVYLCASSRFAVVNNEQFFGPGTRLTVL.

The gene calls are TRBV10-2 and TRBJ2-1; 10 bases map to TRBD2. The CDR3 spans 15 residues. The germline V gene has CDR1 WSHSY and CDR2 SAAADI. V was clipped by 6 bases and J by 3 bases; unmatched bases: 5. CDR3 bases: TGCGCCAGCAGGCTAGCGGGAGAAGGCTACAATGAGCAGTTCTTC. Amino acids: CASRLAGEGYNEQFF.

The genes are TRBV2 and TRBJ2-5, with D maybe TRBD1 (6 bases). Germline CDR1 is SNHLY and CDR2 is FYNNEI. V was pared by 7 bases and J by 5 bases, with 17 bases between. The CDR3 loop spans 14 amino acids. The CDR3 sequence: CASTIVGTKETQYF. DNA for the CDR3: TGTGCCAGCACTATCGTCGGGACAAAGGAGACCCAGTACTTC.

The V call is TRBV6-6, the J call TRBJ1-4, with 8 bases fitting TRBD1. This CDR3 has 13 amino acids. The trim removed 7 bases at V and 6 bases at J, leaving 4 bases unmatched. CDR1 is MNHNY and CDR2 is SVGAGI in the germline V gene (reference sequence). The CDR3, as DNA: TGTGCCAGCATCCAGGGGGCGGATGAAAAACTGTTTTTT. Translation gives CASIQGADEKLFF.

The gene calls are TRBV29-1 and TRBJ1-1; perhaps TRBD1 as D (6 bases). Germline V gene data show CDR1 as SQVTM and CDR2 as ANQGSEA. V dropped 2 bases and J dropped 1 base, with 14 bases sitting between them. The CDR3 runs 15 residues. CDR3 sequence (DNA): TGCAGCGTTGAAATTTTAGGACAGTCGAACACTGAAGCTTTCTTT. As protein: CSVEILGQSNTEAFF.

This clone was seen a single time. The V and J genes are TRBV29-1 and TRBJ2-6; possible D gene TRBD2, 5 bases. This CDR3 is built from 14 residues. CDR1 and CDR2 (germline): SQVTM, ANQGSEA. The ends were cut back, 3 bases at V and 1 base at J, with 7 bases in the middle. The CDR3 sequence: CSVDEGSGANVLTF. The CDR3, as DNA: TGCAGCGTTGATGAGGGATCTGGGGCCAACGTCCTGACTTTC.

The gene calls are TRBV6-6 and TRBJ1-4; D uncertain. Germline-derived CDR1 and CDR2 are MNHNY and SVGAGI (reference sequence). V shed 3 bases and J shed 8 bases, with 4 bases lying between them. The length of the CDR3 is 11 residues. In DNA, the CDR3 is TGTGCCAGCAGTTATATGGAAAAACTGTTTTTT. Translation: CASSYMEKLFF.

The chain carries TRBV9 and TRBJ2-7; 7 bases map to TRBD2. The CDR3 is 15 amino acids. J was trimmed by 3 bases and V by 0 bases; bases with no gene match: 6. Germline V gives CDR1 SGDLS, CDR2 YYNGEE. The CDR3 nucleotides read TGTGCCAGCAGCGTAGAATCGGGGACTATCTACGAGCAGTACTTC. Translation: CASSVESGTIYEQYF.

In this sample, this clone turned up once. This chain uses TRBV14 with TRBJ1-5; 7 nucleotides agree with TRBD1. The germline CDR1 and CDR2 sequences are SGHDN and FVKESK. The CDR3 runs to 14 residues. V trimming: 3 bases; J trimming: 7 bases; junction bases outside the gene matches: 6. CDR3 sequence: CASSQTGFGQPQHF. DNA of the CDR3: TGTGCCAGCAGCCAGACAGGGTTTGGGCAGCCCCAGCATTTT.

The V gene is TRBV28, the J gene TRBJ2-1; D gene unclear. V shed 3 bases and J shed 4 bases, with 16 bases lying between them. The CDR3 sequence is 16 residues long. Germline V lookup: CDR1 MDHEN, CDR2 SYDVKM. The DNA of the CDR3 is TGTGCCAGCAGTTTTGATAAGCGTACCGCTTACAATGAGCAGTTCTTC. This gives the protein CASSFDKRTAYNEQFF.

Details on this clone: One end of the junction is discordant with germline, which a read error may explain. This chain links TRBV11-3 with TRBJ2-1, with 7 bases matching TRBD2. This CDR3 comprises 12 residues. CDR1 is SGHNT and CDR2 is YENEEA in the germline V gene. Here the CDR3 reads CASSFLGGDPVF. The CDR3 nucleotides are TGTGCCAGCAGCTTCCTGGGGGGGGATCCGGTCTTC. Filled out from reference TRBV11-3 and TRBJ2-1, the complete variable domain reads EAGVVQSPRYKIIEKKQPVAFWCNPISGHNTLYWYLQNLGQGPELLIRYENEEAVDDSQLPKDRFSAERLKGVDSTLKIQPAELGDSAVYLCASSFLGGDPVFGPGTRLTVL.

A remark on this clone: This same CDR3 is encoded by further DNA sequences in the sample. CDR3 in amino acids: CASSLGRGNTGELFF. The DNA for the CDR3 is TGTGCCAGCAGTTTAGGGCGGGGAAACACCGGGGAGCTGTTTTTT. The genes are TRBV27 and TRBJ2-2; maybe TRBD2 (6 bases). V was clipped by 2 bases and J by 2 bases, with 9 bases between them. Germline V gives CDR1 MNHEY, CDR2 SMNVEV (reference sequence). The CDR3 length is 15 residues.

V is TRBV27 and J is TRBJ2-7; D might be TRBD1 (6 bases). Trimming shortened V by 1 base and J by 0 bases, and 13 bases separated the two germline ends. Germline loops: CDR1 MNHEY, CDR2 SMNVEV (reference sequence). The CDR3 has 16 residues. The CDR3 is CASSLYRAPFSYEQYF. The CDR3, as DNA: TGTGCCAGCAGTTTATACAGGGCCCCCTTCTCCTACGAGCAGTACTTC.

This clone was counted once. This same CDR3 is encoded by further DNA sequences in the sample. The V and J genes are TRBV4-3 and TRBJ2-7; 7 bases are shared with TRBD1. The germline V gene has CDR1 LGHNA and CDR2 YSLEER. The CDR3 loop spans 14 amino acids. With 4 bases clipped from V and 1 base from J, the junction kept 4 bases outside the gene matches. CDR3 nucleotide sequence: TGCGCCAGCAGCCCCGGGACAGATTCCTACGAGCAGTACTTC. Translation: CASSPGTDSYEQYF.

V gene TRBV2 combines with J gene TRBJ2-7, with no clear D. Germline CDR1 is SNHLY and CDR2 is FYNNEI. The V end lost 6 bases, the J end lost 0 bases, and 15 bases lay between the germline ends. The CDR3 runs 15 residues. CDR3: CASSGPGRSSYEQYF. CDR3 nucleotides: TGTGCCAGCAGCGGGCCCGGACGGAGCTCCTACGAGCAGTACTTC.

CDR3 in amino acids: CASSKETPDTQYF. The CDR3 DNA is TGCGCCAGCAGCAAGGAGACACCAGATACGCAGTATTTT. This chain joins TRBV4-1 and TRBJ2-3; D is unclear. Looked up from germline, CDR1 is MGHRA and CDR2 is YSYEKL. The ends were cut back, 5 bases at V and 4 bases at J, with 10 bases in the middle. The CDR3 is 13 amino acids.

The chain couples TRBV7-9 to TRBJ2-1; possible D gene TRBD2, 6 bases. Germline V gene data show CDR1 as SEHNR and CDR2 as FQNEAQ (reference sequence). The V end lost 3 bases, the J end lost 5 bases, and 11 bases lay between the germline ends. The CDR3 runs to 14 residues. Here the CDR3 reads CASSFVAEDNEQFF. Written as DNA, the CDR3 is TGTGCCAGCAGCTTTGTAGCGGAGGACAATGAGCAGTTCTTC.

V usage is TRBV7-8 and J usage is TRBJ1-5; 8 nucleotides match TRBD1. The CDR3 is 14 residues long. V lost 5 bases to trimming and J lost 7 bases; unmatched junction nucleotides: 7. Per germline, CDR1 SGHVS and CDR2 FQNEAQ. CDR3 sequence reads: CASSQGQAGQPQHF. The CDR3 DNA is TGTGCCAGCAGCCAGGGACAGGCGGGCCAGCCCCAGCATTTT.

This rearrangement joins TRBV9 to TRBJ1-2, with D possibly being TRBD1 (6 bases). The length of the CDR3 is 15 residues. V lost 5 bases and J 4 bases, leaving 18 bases between the germline ends. Germline CDR1 is SGDLS and CDR2 is YYNGEE. As DNA, the CDR3 is TGTGCCAGCAGTCCGAGGGGGGCGACGACCTATGGCTACACCTTC. As protein: CASSPRGATTYGYTF.

This rearrangement joins TRBV13 to TRBJ2-3, with D perhaps given as TRBD1 or TRBD2 (5 bases each). CDR1 and CDR2 (germline): PRHDT, FYEKMQ (reference sequence). There are 15 residues in the CDR3. The V and J ends lost 5 bases and 7 bases respectively, with 19 bases between them. CDR3 nucleotide sequence: TGTGCCAGCAGCCCCTCGGGACCAGTCTACAATACGCAGTATTTT. It translates to CASSPSGPVYNTQYF.